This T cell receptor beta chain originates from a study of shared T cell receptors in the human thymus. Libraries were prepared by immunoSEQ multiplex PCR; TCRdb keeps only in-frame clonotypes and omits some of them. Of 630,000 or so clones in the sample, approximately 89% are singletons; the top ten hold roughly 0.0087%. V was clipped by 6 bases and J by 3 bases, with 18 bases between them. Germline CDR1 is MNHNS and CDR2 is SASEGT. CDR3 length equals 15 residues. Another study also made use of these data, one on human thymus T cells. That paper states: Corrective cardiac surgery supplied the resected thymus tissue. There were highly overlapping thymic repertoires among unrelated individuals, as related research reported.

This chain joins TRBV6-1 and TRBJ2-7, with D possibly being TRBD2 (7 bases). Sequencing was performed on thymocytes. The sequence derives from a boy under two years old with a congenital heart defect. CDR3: CASRDGGGQFYEQYF. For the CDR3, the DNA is TGTGCCAGCAGGGATGGCGGGGGACAATTCTACGAGCAGTACTTC.